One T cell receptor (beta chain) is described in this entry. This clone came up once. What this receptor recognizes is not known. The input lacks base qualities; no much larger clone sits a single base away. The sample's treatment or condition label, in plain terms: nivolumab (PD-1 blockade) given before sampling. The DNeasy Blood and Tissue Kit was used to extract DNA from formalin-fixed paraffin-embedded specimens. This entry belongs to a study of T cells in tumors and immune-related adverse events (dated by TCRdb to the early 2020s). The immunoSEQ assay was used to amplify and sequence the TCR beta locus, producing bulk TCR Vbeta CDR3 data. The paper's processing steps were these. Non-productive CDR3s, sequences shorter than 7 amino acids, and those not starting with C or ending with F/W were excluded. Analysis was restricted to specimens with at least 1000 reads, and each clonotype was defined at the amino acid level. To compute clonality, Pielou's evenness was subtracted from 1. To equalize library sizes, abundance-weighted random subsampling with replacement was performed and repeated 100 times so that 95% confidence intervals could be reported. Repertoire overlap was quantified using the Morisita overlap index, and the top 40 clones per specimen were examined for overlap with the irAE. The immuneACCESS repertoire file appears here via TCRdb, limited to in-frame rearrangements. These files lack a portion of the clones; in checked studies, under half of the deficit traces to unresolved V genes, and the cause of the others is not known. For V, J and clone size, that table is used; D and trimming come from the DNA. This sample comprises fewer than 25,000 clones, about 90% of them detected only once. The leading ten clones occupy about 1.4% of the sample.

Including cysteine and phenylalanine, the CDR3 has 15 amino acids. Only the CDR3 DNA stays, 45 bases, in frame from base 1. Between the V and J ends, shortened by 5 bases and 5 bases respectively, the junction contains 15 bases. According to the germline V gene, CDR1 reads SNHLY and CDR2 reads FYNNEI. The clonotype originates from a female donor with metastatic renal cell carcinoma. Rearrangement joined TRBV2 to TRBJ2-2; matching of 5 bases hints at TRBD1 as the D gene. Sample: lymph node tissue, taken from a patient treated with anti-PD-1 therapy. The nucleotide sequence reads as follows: TGTGCCAGCAGTCCGCAAAGGACATATACCGGGGAGCTGTTTTTT. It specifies CASSPQRTYTGELFF.